This T cell receptor (beta chain) was sequenced for a study of lymphopenia after photon versus proton radiotherapy. Details on this clone: No antigen is known for it.

The CDR3 spans 14 residues. With 5 bases clipped from V and 9 bases from J, the junction kept 4 bases outside the gene matches. Germline values: CDR1 LNHDA, CDR2 SQIVND (reference sequence). Assay used: immunoSEQ multiplex PCR; TCRdb lists only in-frame clones, some missing. The sample records approximately 91,000 clones, more than 70% being singletons. The study, taken as a whole, reports: Proton therapy kept repertoires fairly stable, unlike photons, which gained effector/memory cells. Only patients who died were analyzed for survival; proton advantage is unproven.

This chain joins TRBV19 and TRBJ2-1; 13 positions match TRBD2. The clonotype originates from a man between 60 and 70 years old with pancreatic cancer. The source material was peripheral blood, sampled from a patient treated with proton-based radiotherapy. The CDR3 is CASSWTSGSAEQFF. The CDR3 nucleotides read TGTGCCAGTAGTTGGACTAGCGGGAGCGCTGAGCAGTTCTTC.